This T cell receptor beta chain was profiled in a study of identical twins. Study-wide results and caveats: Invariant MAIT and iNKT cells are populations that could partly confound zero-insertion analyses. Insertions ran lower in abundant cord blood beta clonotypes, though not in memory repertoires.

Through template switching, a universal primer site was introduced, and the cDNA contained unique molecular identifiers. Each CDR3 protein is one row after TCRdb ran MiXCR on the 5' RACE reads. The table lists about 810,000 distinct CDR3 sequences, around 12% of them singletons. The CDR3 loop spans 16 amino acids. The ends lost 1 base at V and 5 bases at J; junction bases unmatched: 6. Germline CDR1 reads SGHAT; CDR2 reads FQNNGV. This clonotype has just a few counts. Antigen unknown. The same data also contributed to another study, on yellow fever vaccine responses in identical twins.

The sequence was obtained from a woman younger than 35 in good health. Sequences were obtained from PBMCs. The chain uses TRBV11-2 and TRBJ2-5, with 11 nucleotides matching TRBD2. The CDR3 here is CASSLGTSGFLETQYF. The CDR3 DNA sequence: TGTGCCAGCAGCTTAGGGACTAGCGGGTTCCTTGAGACCCAGTACTTC.